Each of the 17 T cell receptor beta chains below was sequenced from the same sample in a study of blood T cell repertoires in COVID-19. TCRdb's table, derived via immunoSEQ multiplex PCR, lists solely in-frame clones and lacks some. The sample yields under 250,000 clones, about nine tenths seen once. Sequencing was performed on PBMCs or T cells enriched from blood (not recorded which). Source of these receptors: a woman aged 25 to 39 with acute COVID-19.

The CDR3 spells CASSLAGNEKLFF. Written as DNA, the CDR3 is TGTGCCAGCAGCCTGGCAGGGAATGAAAAACTGTTTTTT. This chain joins TRBV28 and TRBJ1-4; D perhaps matches TRBD1 (5 bases). The CDR3 spans 13 residues. CDR1 and CDR2 (germline): MDHEN, SYDVKM. V was clipped by 6 bases and J by 5 bases, with 10 bases between them.

The chain has TRBV27 and TRBJ2-2; D may be TRBD1 (6 bases). CDR1 and CDR2 (germline): MNHEY, SMNVEV (reference sequence). The CDR3 has 15 amino acids. V was shortened by 4 bases and J by 0 bases, with 9 bases between the two germline ends. Written as DNA, the CDR3 is TGTGCCAGCAGTTCAGGGGTCACGAACACCGGGGAGCTGTTTTTT. The encoded protein is CASSSGVTNTGELFF.

In this sample, this clone turned up a few times. V usage is TRBV9 and J usage is TRBJ2-1; TRBD2 is a possible D gene (8 bases). The germline CDR1 and CDR2 sequences are SGDLS and YYNGEE. This CDR3 contains 15 residues. V lost 3 bases, J lost 10 bases, and 20 bases lay in between. The CDR3 region has the DNA TGTGCCAGCAGCGAAGGAGGCGGGGGGACAGTCGAGCAGTTCTTC. It is translated as CASSEGGGGTVEQFF.

This chain connects TRBV5-1 to TRBJ2-3, with a tentative D call TRBD2 (6 bases). V lost 2 bases and J lost 5, with 9 bases in between. Germline-derived CDR1 and CDR2 are SGHRS and YFSETQ. The CDR3 consists of 13 residues. The CDR3 loop reads CASSFEGGDTQYF. CDR3 sequence (DNA): TGCGCCAGCAGCTTCGAGGGAGGAGATACGCAGTATTTT.

The chain carries TRBV27 and TRBJ2-1, with a weak D call TRBD2 (5 bases). CDR1 is MNHEY and CDR2 is SMNVEV in the germline V gene (reference sequence). There are 17 residues in the CDR3. V was pared by 0 bases and J by 0 bases, with 12 bases between. The CDR3 DNA is TGTGCCAGCAGTTTATCGTGGAGGTTAAGCTCCTACAATGAGCAGTTCTTC. This codes for CASSLSWRLSSYNEQFF.

The rearrangement links TRBV10-1 to TRBJ2-3; 7 bases agree with TRBD1. Per the germline V gene, CDR1 is WNHNN and CDR2 is SYGVQD (reference sequence). CDR3 length: 15 residues. With 2 bases clipped from V and 3 bases from J, the junction kept 5 bases outside the gene matches. The chain's CDR3 is CASSEEGASTDTQYF. In DNA form, the CDR3 reads TGCGCCAGCAGTGAGGAGGGGGCGTCTACAGATACGCAGTATTTT.

V and J are TRBV9 and TRBJ1-1; tentative D call: TRBD1 (6 bases). The V end lost 1 base, the J end lost 4 bases, and 8 bases lay between the germline ends. Germline V gene sequence: CDR1 SGDLS, CDR2 YYNGEE. The CDR3 has 13 amino acids. The CDR3 bases are TGTGCCAGCAGCGTAAGCAGGGGCACTGAAGCTTTCTTT. Its protein is CASSVSRGTEAFF.

The chain carries TRBV4-2 and TRBJ1-2, with 8 bases matching TRBD1. The CDR3 totals 18 residues. J gave up 6 bases and V 4 bases, and 19 bases lay outside the gene matches. The germline V gene has CDR1 LGHNA and CDR2 YNFKEQ. This CDR3 reads CASSPNPPDRASGNGYTF. Written as DNA, the CDR3 is TGTGCCAGCAGCCCGAACCCCCCGGACAGGGCCAGCGGAAATGGCTACACCTTC.

In its sample, this clone was seen a few times. J is TRBJ1-5 and V is TRBV6-2 or TRBV6-3; TRBD1 is a possible D gene (5 bases). The ends were cut back, 6 bases at V and 3 bases at J, with 12 bases in the middle. The CDR3 extends over 14 amino acids. Germline CDR1 reads MNHEY; CDR2 reads SVGEGT. In DNA form, the CDR3 reads TGTGCCAGCAGCCCTCGACAGATCAATCAGCCCCAGCATTTT. It encodes CASSPRQINQPQHF.

The chain links TRBV12-3 or TRBV12-4 to TRBJ2-1; 7 nucleotides align to TRBD1. This CDR3 has 13 residues. V gave up 7 bases and J gave up 4 bases; unmatched junction bases: 4. The CDR3, as DNA: TGTGCCAGCATTAGGGACAGTTACAATGAGCAGTTCTTC. Encoded protein: CASIRDSYNEQFF.

A single count supports this clone. The chain recombines TRBV7-9 with TRBJ1-2; weak D call: TRBD1 (5 bases). Germline CDR1 and CDR2: SEHNR and FQNEAQ (reference sequence). This CDR3 is 14 amino acids long. The V gene lost 0 bases and the J gene lost 2 bases, with 7 bases spanning the gap. CDR3 sequence reads: CASSLAQANYGYTF. The CDR3 DNA follows: TGTGCCAGCAGCTTAGCACAGGCGAACTATGGCTACACCTTC.

This chain uses TRBV6-5 with TRBJ2-4, with D tentatively TRBD2 (6 bases). The CDR3 consists of 13 residues. Germline V CDR1 and CDR2: MNHEY, SVGAGI. The V and J ends lost 7 bases and 8 bases respectively, with 15 bases between them. This CDR3 reads CASTSSGVDIQYF. The CDR3 DNA follows: TGTGCCAGCACGTCCTCGGGAGTGGACATTCAGTACTTC.

V is TRBV9 and J is TRBJ2-1; D perhaps matches TRBD2 (7 bases). Germline CDR1 is SGDLS and CDR2 is YYNGEE. V lost 0 bases and J 10 bases, leaving 17 bases between the germline ends. CDR3 length equals 15 residues. The CDR3 region is CASSVGAGASGEQFF. The DNA of the CDR3 is TGTGCCAGCAGCGTAGGGGCGGGGGCTTCTGGGGAGCAGTTCTTC. Using reference TRBV9 and TRBJ2-1 for the parts outside the CDR3, the full variable domain is DSGVTQTPKHLITATGQRVTLRCSPRSGDLSVYWYQQSLDQGLQFLIQYYNGEERAKGNILERFSAQQFPDLHSELNLSSLELGDSALYFCASSVGAGASGEQFFGPGTRLTVL.

This clone occurred a few times. J is TRBJ2-5 and V is TRBV7-9, with D possibly matching TRBD2 (7 bases). Germline V gene lookup returns CDR1 SEHNR and CDR2 FQNEAQ (reference sequence). The length of the CDR3 is 16 residues. V was shortened by 1 base and J by 5 bases, with 17 bases between the two germline ends. CDR3 protein: CASSLVIGGAIETQYF. The CDR3 nucleotides read TGTGCCAGCAGCTTAGTCATAGGGGGGGCCATCGAGACCCAGTACTTC.

The V and J genes are TRBV7-8 and TRBJ2-4, with D unclear. Germline V gives CDR1 SGHVS, CDR2 FQNEAQ. This CDR3 has 14 amino acids. The V end lost 0 bases, the J end lost 2 bases, and 5 bases lay between the germline ends. CDR3 bases: TGTGCCAGCAGCTTAGCTGTAACCAAAAACATTCAGTACTTC. Encoded protein: CASSLAVTKNIQYF. Based on the CDR3 plus reference TRBV7-8 and TRBJ2-4, the full variable domain is GAGVSQSPRYKVAKRGQDVALRCDPISGHVSLFWYQQALGQGPEFLTYFQNEAQLDKSGLPSDRFFAERPEGSVSTLKIQRTQQEDSAVYLCASSLAVTKNIQYFGAGTRLSVL.

J is TRBJ2-7 and V is TRBV3-1 (or the pseudogene TRBV3-2); 10 bases match TRBD2. J lost 3 bases, V lost 4 bases, and 12 bases had no gene match. Germline CDR1 and CDR2: LGHDT and YNNKEL (reference sequence). The CDR3 runs 17 residues. Written as DNA, the CDR3 is TGTGCCAGCAGCCCCCTTAGGAGCGGGGGGGCCGGCTACGAGCAGTACTTC. Its translation: CASSPLRSGGAGYEQYF.

The chain uses TRBV18 and TRBJ2-5; TRBD1 is a possible D gene (6 bases). The CDR3 sequence is 13 residues long. In germline, CDR1 is KGHSH, CDR2 LQKENI. V lost 3 bases to trimming and J lost 3 bases, with 8 bases between them. The CDR3 loop is CASSPDRKETQYF. The DNA for the CDR3 is TGTGCCAGCTCACCGGACAGAAAAGAGACCCAGTACTTC.